Below are 18 T cell receptor beta chains sequenced from a single sample in a study of T-cell reconstitution after alpha-beta-depleted transplantation in children (TCRdb year 2016). In light of the paper, this sample's treatment or condition label describes: allogeneic hematopoietic cell transplantation with graft depleted of TCRalphabeta T cells and CD19 B cells. Libraries were built with PCR. The instrument was an Illumina HiSeq 2500. Molecular barcoding was employed in the preparation of TCR libraries, with unique molecular identifiers being used to normalize TCRbeta repertoire quantification. TCRdb reprocessing: public reads trimmed at Q25 with fastp, clones called with MiXCR, in-frame beta chains kept. Merged by CDR3 protein, the rows form single entries marked with the most common genes and DNA. The sample table shows 450,000 to 600,000 distinct CDR3 sequences, and roughly 13% are seen once. Approximately 2.1% of the sample goes to the ten largest clones.

The source was PBMCs, mostly from graft donor cells, collected 360 days after TCRalphabeta/CD19-depleted stem cell transplant. The receptor set was obtained from a male patient younger than 18 who had a stem cell transplant for acute myeloid leukemia, so the T cells may come from the graft donor.

This clonotype was seen at least ten times. This sequence joins TRBV12-3 or TRBV12-4 and TRBJ2-3, with D perhaps being TRBD1 or TRBD2 (5 bases each). This CDR3 contains 12 residues. V lost 7 bases and J lost 3, with 8 bases in between. The chain's CDR3 is CASTGTTDTQYF. The CDR3 DNA follows: TGTGCCAGCACAGGGACGACAGATACGCAGTATTTT.

This clonotype has just a few counts. The chain joins TRBV18 to TRBJ2-5, with D perhaps TRBD2 (5 bases). The V end lost 4 bases, the J end lost 1 base, and 13 bases lay between the germline ends. The CDR3 length is 15 residues. Germline CDR1 reads KGHSH; CDR2 reads LQKENI. The CDR3 region has the DNA TGTGCCAGCTCACTTAGGACTGATACCCAAGAGACCCAGTACTTC. It yields the protein CASSLRTDTQETQYF.

This clonotype showed up just a few times. The chain is built from TRBV20-1 and TRBJ2-4, with D possibly matching TRBD2 (6 bases). The length of the CDR3 is 15 residues. Deletions cut 5 bases from V and 8 bases from J, with 22 bases between. Germline V gene data show CDR1 as DFQATT and CDR2 as SNEGSKA (reference sequence). For the CDR3, the DNA is TGCAGTGCTCCCGAGATTCGTGCGGGATGGGACATTCAGTACTTC. This translates into CSAPEIRAGWDIQYF.

This clonotype was picked up a small number of times. The J gene is TRBJ2-7, the V gene TRBV10-2; D is ambiguous. CDR3 length: 13 residues. CDR1 WSHSY and CDR2 SAAADI come from the germline V gene. Deletions cut 7 bases from V and 6 bases from J, with 16 bases between. CDR3 protein: CASTSGSFAEQYF. The CDR3 DNA is TGCGCCAGCACTTCCGGGTCGTTCGCCGAGCAGTACTTC.

This clonotype has a handful of counts. The chain combines TRBV7-2 with TRBJ2-7; TRBD2 agrees at 8 bases. The CDR3 is 16 amino acids. CDR1 SGHTA and CDR2 FQGNSA come from the germline V gene. Trimming cost V 1 base and J 0 bases; bases outside gene matches: 5. The CDR3 reads CASSLVSGRGSYEQYF. The CDR3 DNA follows: TGTGCCAGCAGCTTAGTCAGCGGGAGAGGCTCCTACGAGCAGTACTTC. Variable domain in full (rest from reference TRBV7-2 and TRBJ2-7): GAGVSQSPSNKVTEKGKDVELRCDPISGHTALYWYRQSLGQGLEFLIYFQGNSAPDKSGLPSDRFSAERTGGSVSTLTIQRTQQEDSAVYLCASSLVSGRGSYEQYFGPGTRLTVT.

The chain joins TRBV7-9 to TRBJ2-3; 15 nucleotides align to TRBD2. Germline V gene sequence: CDR1 SEHNR, CDR2 FQNEAQ (reference sequence). The CDR3 has 17 amino acids. Unmatched junction bases numbered 7, after V lost 5 bases and J lost 4 bases. This chain's CDR3 is CASSGRGLAGGSDTQYF. In nucleotides, the CDR3 is TGTGCCAGCAGCGGCCGGGGACTAGCGGGAGGTTCAGATACGCAGTATTTT. Full variable domain (outside the CDR3, taken from reference TRBV7-9 and TRBJ2-3): DTGVSQNPRHKITKRGQNVTFRCDPISEHNRLYWYRQTLGQGPEFLTYFQNEAQLEKSRLLSDRFSAERPKGSFSTLEIQRTEQGDSAMYLCASSGRGLAGGSDTQYFGPGTRLTVL.

This clonotype was recorded at least ten times. The chain joins TRBV12-3 or TRBV12-4 to TRBJ2-5, with 9 positions matching TRBD2. J was trimmed by 4 bases and V by 5 bases; bases with no gene match: 8. The CDR3 length is 15 residues. For the CDR3, the DNA is TGTGCCAGCAGTCCCATAGCGGGAGTGGGAGAGACCCAGTACTTC. Its protein product is CASSPIAGVGETQYF.

Only a few counts were recorded for this clonotype. V usage is TRBV5-1 and J usage is TRBJ2-2, with TRBD2 matching 7 bases. V lost 1 base, J lost 2 bases, and 8 bases stayed unmatched. The CDR3 runs to 17 residues. Germline loops: CDR1 SGHRS, CDR2 YFSETQ. The CDR3 coding sequence is TGCGCCAGCAGCTTGCTAGCGGCCGGGGTTAACACCGGGGAGCTGTTTTTT. Its protein is CASSLLAAGVNTGELFF. The variable domain in full, with the rest retrieved from reference TRBV5-1 and TRBJ2-2, is KAGVTQTPRYLIKTRGQQVTLSCSPISGHRSVSWYQQTPGQGLQFLFEYFSETQRNKGNFPGRFSGRQFSNSRSEMNVSTLELGDSALYLCASSLLAAGVNTGELFFGEGSRLTVL.

This clonotype was observed a handful of times. The CDR3 nucleotides are TGCGCCAGCAGCTCTGGAACCACAGATACGCAGTATTTT. The encoded protein is CASSSGTTDTQYF. J is TRBJ2-3 and V is TRBV5-1, with D uncertain. CDR1 and CDR2 from the germline V gene are SGHRS and YFSETQ. CDR3 size: 13 residues. Trimming cost V 3 bases and J 2 bases, with 7 bases left between them.

V usage is TRBV20-1 and J usage is TRBJ2-1; TRBD2 agrees at 9 bases. This CDR3 contains 14 residues. With 6 bases clipped from V and 0 bases from J, the junction kept 3 bases outside the gene matches. The V gene's germline CDR1 is DFQATT and CDR2 SNEGSKA (reference sequence). The CDR3 region is CSAVSGSSYNEQFF. The CDR3 DNA is TGCAGTGCCGTTAGCGGGAGCTCCTACAATGAGCAGTTCTTC.

This clonotype appeared many times. The chain uses TRBV7-2 and TRBJ2-5; 11 nucleotides align to TRBD2. The germline V gene encodes CDR1 SGHTA and CDR2 FQGNSA. Losses at the gene ends were 1 base for V and 4 bases for J; bases not matched to a gene: 5. The CDR3 extends over 16 amino acids. The DNA of the CDR3 is TGTGCCAGCAGCTTAGTCCTAGCGGGAGGTTTAGAGACCCAGTACTTC. Its protein product is CASSLVLAGGLETQYF.

V and J are TRBV12-3 or TRBV12-4 and TRBJ1-1; 7 nucleotides agree with TRBD1. Trimming took 7 bases from V and 8 from J; bases not matched to a gene: 4. The CDR3 has 11 amino acids. DNA for the CDR3: TGTGCCAGCACTTTGACAGGGGAAGCTTTCTTT. Amino acid sequence: CASTLTGEAFF.

This clonotype occurred many times. The CDR3 loop is CSAQGWKDTGELFF. DNA for the CDR3: TGCAGTGCCCAGGGGTGGAAGGACACCGGGGAGCTGTTTTTT. The chain has TRBV20-1 and TRBJ2-2; D perhaps matches TRBD1 (6 bases). Germline assignment: CDR1 DFQATT and CDR2 SNEGSKA (reference sequence). The CDR3 is 14 amino acids. V was pared by 6 bases and J by 3 bases, with 14 bases between.

There are many counts of this clonotype. Here the CDR3 reads CASSFPLAGGPTDTQYF. CDR3 nucleotide sequence: TGTGCCAGCAGTTTCCCGCTAGCGGGAGGGCCCACAGATACGCAGTATTTT. The rearrangement links TRBV28 to TRBJ2-3; 12 bases are shared with TRBD2. This CDR3 region has 17 residues. Germline loops: CDR1 MDHEN, CDR2 SYDVKM. The J segment lost 2 bases and the V segment lost 3 bases, leaving 6 bases of the junction unmatched.

This clonotype has at least ten counts. The chain links TRBV28 to TRBJ2-3; a weak D match, TRBD2 (6 bases). The length of the CDR3 is 17 residues. Trimming stripped 3 bases from V and 2 bases from J, with 18 bases between. The V gene's germline CDR1 is MDHEN and CDR2 SYDVKM. In DNA, the CDR3 is TGTGCCAGCAGTTTGAGTCGGCGGGGATACCCCACAGATACGCAGTATTTT. Encoded protein: CASSLSRRGYPTDTQYF.

This clonotype was seen a handful of times. The chain carries TRBV28 and TRBJ2-1; TRBD2 aligns across 14 bases. Germline assignment: CDR1 MDHEN and CDR2 SYDVKM. J gave up 2 bases and V 2 bases, and 8 bases lay outside the gene matches. This CDR3 is built from 19 residues. CDR3 loop: CASSLRGLAGVVTYNEQFF. In DNA form, the CDR3 reads TGTGCCAGCAGTTTAAGGGGACTAGCGGGAGTAGTAACCTACAATGAGCAGTTCTTC.

V usage is TRBV28 and J usage is TRBJ2-2; possibly TRBD1 or TRBD2 for D (6 bases each). The length of the CDR3 is 12 residues. Germline values: CDR1 MDHEN, CDR2 SYDVKM. V gave up 6 bases and J gave up 7 bases, with 9 bases separating them. The CDR3 nucleotides are TGTGCCAGCAGGGGGGGACACGGGGAGCTGTTTTTT. Encoded protein: CASRGGHGELFF.

The chain combines TRBV5-1 with TRBJ1-5; D not resolved. From germline, CDR1 is SGHRS and CDR2 YFSETQ. CDR3 length equals 16 residues. V was trimmed by 5 bases and J by 0 bases, leaving 15 bases between them. The CDR3, as DNA: TGCGCCAGCAGTGAGGGAGCCGGCCTTAGCAATCAGCCCCAGCATTTT. Residues: CASSEGAGLSNQPQHF.